This T cell receptor (beta chain) was retrieved from a study of T cells in Graves' hyperthyroidism and ophthalmopathy. Diagnoses were made from clinical symptoms, serum measures (thyroxine and TRAb), thyroid ultrasound and orbital computed tomography. This clonotype has at least ten counts. Authors of the study amplified TCR beta CDR3 regions from RNA transcripts. First-round RT-PCR targeting the TCR CDR3 was performed with the HTBI primer set. MiXCR, run by TCRdb on the multiplex PCR reads, gives a single entry per CDR3 protein. The data show hundreds of thousands of distinct CDR3 sequences, with 35% to 45% seen just once and 7.5% to 9.5% held by the top ten. The V gene lost 2 bases and the J gene lost 4 bases, with 2 bases spanning the gap. The CDR3 is 11 residues long. Germline lookup yields CDR1 SQVTM and CDR2 ANQGSEA.

Sequencing was done on a sample of blood. The rearrangement joins TRBV29-1 to TRBJ2-2; D is undetermined. The clonotype comes from a man aged 18 to 29 with Graves' hyperthyroidism. Written as DNA, the CDR3 is TGCAGCGTTGAAAGCACCGGGGAGCTGTTTTTT. This gives the protein CSVESTGELFF.